The T cell receptor (beta chain) described here comes from a study of blood T cell repertoires in COVID-19. At the level of the study: Italy, Spain and the United States were the sources of the convalescent and acute COVID-19 samples. Sources were T cells, B-cell-depleted T cells, or PBMCs; the material itself was cDNA or gDNA.

This CDR3 has 14 residues. V trimming: 5 bases; J trimming: 2 bases; junction bases outside the gene matches: 0. The germline gives CDR1 LNHDA, CDR2 SQIVND (reference sequence). Produced via immunoSEQ multiplex PCR; TCRdb's table is partial and in-frame only. The profile shows about 240,000 clones, approximately 85% of them singletons. Sequencing was performed on peripheral blood. This receptor was taken from a woman older than 75 with COVID-19, enrolled during active disease. The chain uses TRBV19 and TRBJ2-6; 7 positions agree with TRBD1. CDR3 loop: CASSDRAGANVLTF. The CDR3 nucleotides read TGTGCCAGTAGTGACAGGGCTGGGGCCAACGTCCTGACTTTC.